The text below deals with one TCR beta chain. The table came from immunoSEQ multiplex PCR; TCRdb's copy has only in-frame clones and leaves some out. The sample lists 60,000 to 85,000 clones; 80% to 95% were seen once. The ends were cut back, 4 bases at V and 2 bases at J, with 13 bases in the middle. The CDR3 sequence is 15 residues long. CDR1 and CDR2 from the germline V gene are MNHNS and SASEGT. The source of the sample is a study of T cell changes during pregnancy in multiple sclerosis. This specimen was peripheral blood, taken after pregnancy. The receptor was derived from a female donor in good health, enrolled as a control in a pregnancy study. The chain uses TRBV6-1 and TRBJ2-3; weak D call: TRBD2 (5 bases). CDR3 amino acids: CASSVWTADTDTQYF. The CDR3 DNA is TGTGCCAGCAGTGTCTGGACTGCTGACACAGATACGCAGTATTTT.